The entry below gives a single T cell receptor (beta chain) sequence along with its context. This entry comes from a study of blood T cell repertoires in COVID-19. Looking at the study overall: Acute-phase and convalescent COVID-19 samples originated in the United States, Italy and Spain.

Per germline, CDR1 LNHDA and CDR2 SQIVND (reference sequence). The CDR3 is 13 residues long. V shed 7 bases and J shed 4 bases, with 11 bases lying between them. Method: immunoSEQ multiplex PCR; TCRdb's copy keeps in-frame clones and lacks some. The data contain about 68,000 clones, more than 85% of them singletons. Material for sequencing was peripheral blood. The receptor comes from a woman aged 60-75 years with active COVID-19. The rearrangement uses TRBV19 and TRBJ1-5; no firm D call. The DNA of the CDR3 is TGTGCCAGTATTAGAGGAAAGAATCAGCCCCAGCATTTT. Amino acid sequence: CASIRGKNQPQHF.